Included here is one TCR beta chain sequence, with context. CDR3 length: 15 amino acids. With 0 bases removed from V and 2 bases from J, the gap between germline ends came to 10 bases. Germline V gene data show CDR1 as MNHNY and CDR2 as SVGAGI (reference sequence). The data were obtained in a study of blood T cell repertoires in COVID-19. Across the whole study: The United States, Italy and Spain provided the acute and convalescent COVID-19 samples. PBMCs, B-cell-depleted T cells, or T cells were the source of the cDNA or gDNA that made up the material.

Original methodology: Estimation of nucleated cell counts relied on the amplification of reference gene primers. Some clones are missing from TCRdb's copy, which holds only in-frame ones; the method was immunoSEQ multiplex PCR. The V and J calls and clone size are taken from that table; D and trimming were inferred from the DNA. The table records around 69,000 clones, roughly 87% of them present only once. The sequencing input was peripheral blood. The V gene is TRBV6-6, the J gene TRBJ1-2; no firm D call. The receptor was isolated from a woman aged 45-60 years with active COVID-19. CDR3 sequence (DNA): TGTGCCAGCAGTTACTCGATCGGGGAAAACTATGGCTACACCTTC. It is translated as CASSYSIGENYGYTF.